The T cell receptor beta chain under discussion was sequenced for a study of blood T cells in healthy people across ages. Through a sample-barcoded 5' primer and a J-beta primer mix, a second PCR was run for roughly 7 to 11 cycles. Every cDNA molecule bore a tag from a template-switch adaptor containing 12 random nucleotides. Each CDR3 protein gets one entry after TCRdb re-called the 5' RACE reads with MiXCR. The profile covers 780,000 or so distinct CDR3 sequences, with about 56% appearing a single time and more than 25% taken by the ten largest. This CDR3 spans 18 amino acids. Germline CDR1 SGHAT, CDR2 FQNNGV. After removal of 2 bases from V and 2 bases from J, the junction contained 11 bases not matched to a gene. Each sample used at least 7 million PBMCs.

The sample consisted of blood. The chain recombines TRBV11-2 with TRBJ2-3; 9 positions match TRBD2. The TCR was taken from a man aged 35 to 55 in good health. In nucleotides, the CDR3 is TGTGCCAGCAGCTTACGCCCCCCCCTAGCGGGATACACAGATACGCAGTATTTT. Translated: CASSLRPPLAGYTDTQYF.